The source of this T cell receptor (beta chain) is a study of T cells expressing NK-cell markers. Study-wide background: All TCR beta repertoires analysed originated from sorted CD3+CD56+NKG2C+, CD3+CD56+NKG2C- and CD3+CD56-NKG2C+ T cells.

In regard to this clonotype: Its antigen is unidentified.

cDNA encoding TCR beta was synthesized via 5'RACE template switching incorporating UMIs. Each CDR3 protein gets one entry in TCRdb, which reprocessed the 5' RACE reads and gives no DNA. The sample table includes roughly 150,000 distinct CDR3 sequences. Notes on the study in general: The same clonotypes also predominated in the CD3+CD56-NKG2C+ fraction of several donors.

Sequencing was carried out using blood T cells: a sorted CD56 or NKG2C T cell subset, CD4+ or CD8+ T cells, or bulk PBMC T cells (not recorded which). This clonotype was sampled from a woman aged 18-70 years in good health.

CDR3 in amino acids: CASSLVRTGVDYGYTF. This chain uses TRBV5-1 with TRBJ1-2; the D call from TCRdb, TRBD1, cannot be confirmed without DNA. This CDR3 is 16 amino acids long. Looked up from germline, CDR1 is SGHRS and CDR2 is YFSETQ.